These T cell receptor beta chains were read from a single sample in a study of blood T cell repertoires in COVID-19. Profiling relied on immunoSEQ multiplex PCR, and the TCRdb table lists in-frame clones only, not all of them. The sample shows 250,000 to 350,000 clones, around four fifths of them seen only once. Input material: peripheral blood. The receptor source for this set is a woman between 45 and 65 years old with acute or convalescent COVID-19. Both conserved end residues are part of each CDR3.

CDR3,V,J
CASSLGQVYGYTF,TRBV19,TRBJ1-2
CASSLAAGRGVKLFF,TRBV7-9,TRBJ1-4
CASSVYRYNEQFF,TRBV6-6,TRBJ2-1
CASSDSREGEQFF,TRBV6-4,TRBJ2-1
CAWRGLGANTEAFF,TRBV30,TRBJ1-1
CASSRQANTEAFF,TRBV3-1/TRBV3-2,TRBJ1-1
CASMTPAGGWKTQYF,TRBV5-8,TRBJ2-5
CASRIKGTGELFF,TRBV19,TRBJ2-2
CASSPLTSNTEAFF,TRBV3-1/TRBV3-2,TRBJ1-1
CASSPPSGSRYEQYF,TRBV18,TRBJ2-7
CASSEGSAGLETQYF,TRBV6-1,TRBJ2-5
CASSFADRGGYTF,TRBV27,TRBJ1-2
CASSLVAPGAGATNEKLFF,TRBV11-2,TRBJ1-4
CASSQLTGYSSYNEQFF,TRBV11-2,TRBJ2-1
CASSKDTGVVTEAFF,TRBV21-1,TRBJ1-1
CASSPHPTVSGNTIYF,TRBV19,TRBJ1-3
CASSLPGQPNQPQHF,TRBV28,TRBJ1-5
CASSPRADRGVTGELFF,TRBV18,TRBJ2-2
CASSDWSGSGYTF,TRBV25-1,TRBJ1-2
CASSSPGWGETQYF,TRBV7-9,TRBJ2-5
CASSLAFIGTQYF,TRBV5-6,TRBJ2-5
CASSLGSNTGELFF,TRBV5-5,TRBJ2-2
CASARGYGYTF,TRBV7-2,TRBJ1-2
CASSIPLQRGGTDTQYF,TRBV19,TRBJ2-3
CASSIRPGRGGDEQFF,TRBV7-2,TRBJ2-1
CASSSTSGEETQYF,TRBV6-5,TRBJ2-5
CASSLSSGPNTEAFF,TRBV27,TRBJ1-1
CASSPGQGTDTQYF,TRBV5-1,TRBJ2-3
CASSLDPYGAGGSYEQYF,TRBV5-1,TRBJ2-7
CASGLVLDGSGDYGYTF,TRBV12-5,TRBJ1-2
CATSDPSERYTDTQYF,TRBV24-1,TRBJ2-3
CASSLEKAGAFRKPQHF,TRBV5-8,TRBJ1-5
CASSLGKTTHGEQYF,TRBV7-9,TRBJ2-7
CASSSGTGPGETQYF,TRBV5-1,TRBJ2-5